This T cell receptor beta chain comes out of a study of shared clonotypes between healthy human individuals. Sequencing used immunoSEQ multiplex PCR; TCRdb keeps in-frame clones, though not all of them. The sample consists of 1.5 million to 2.5 million clones, approximately 94% of them appearing once. As defined, naive CD8 cells were CD45RO-negative and positively selected for CCR7, with terminally differentiated effector memory CD45RA+ cells excluded. A single count supports this clone. The CDR3 length is 11 residues. V lost 10 bases to trimming and J lost 6 bases, with 12 bases between them. CDR1 is MNHEY and CDR2 is SVGAGI in the germline V gene.

The sequence was collected from a man between 18 and 29 years old in good health. The chain recombines TRBV6-5 with TRBJ1-1; D remains unclear. The sequenced sample was naive CD8+ T cells sorted from blood. The CDR3, as DNA: TGTGCCACCCAAGCGGGTCCTGAAGCTTTCTTT. It is translated as CATQAGPEAFF.